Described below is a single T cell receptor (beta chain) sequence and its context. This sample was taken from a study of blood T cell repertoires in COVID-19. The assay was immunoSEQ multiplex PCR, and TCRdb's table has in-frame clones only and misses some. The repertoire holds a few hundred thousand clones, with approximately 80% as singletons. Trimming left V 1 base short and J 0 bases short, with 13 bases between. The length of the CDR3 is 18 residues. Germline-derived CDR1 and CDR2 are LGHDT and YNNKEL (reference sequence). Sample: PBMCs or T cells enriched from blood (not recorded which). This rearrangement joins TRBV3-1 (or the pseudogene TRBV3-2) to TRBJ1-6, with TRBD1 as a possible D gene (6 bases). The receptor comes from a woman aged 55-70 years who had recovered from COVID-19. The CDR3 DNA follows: TGTGCCAGCAGCCAAGGGACAGCCCGGAGCTCCTATAATTCACCCCTCCACTTT. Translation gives CASSQGTARSSYNSPLHF.